This T cell receptor (beta chain) was captured in a study of T cells in localized non-small cell lung cancer. Points from the study as a whole: Exceeding tumor, uninvolved adjacent lung had the highest T cell clonality. The study linked higher blood T cell density to longer overall survival. Multi-region tumor sequencing was not done, so intratumor heterogeneity could not be excluded. Researchers found a median approximately 53 of the top 100 tumor clones in adjacent lung.

The CDR3 totals 14 residues. Trimming took 7 bases from V and 4 from J, leaving 16 bases between them. Germline V gene data show CDR1 as LNHDA and CDR2 as SQIVND (reference sequence). This clone was recorded a few times. Its antigen remains unidentified. Produced via immunoSEQ multiplex PCR; TCRdb's table is partial and in-frame only. Among approximately 37,000 clones listed, more than 85% were seen once. This TCR was recovered from a man aged 18 to 50 with stage I lung adenocarcinoma. The chain is built from TRBV19 and TRBJ1-1, with D unresolved. This specimen was peripheral blood, taken before any cancer treatment. CDR3 nucleotide sequence: TGTGCCAGTAATACTTGGGCGCAGGCCACTGAAGCTTTCTTT. As protein: CASNTWAQATEAFF. Full variable domain (outside the CDR3, taken from reference TRBV19 and TRBJ1-1): DGGITQSPKYLFRKEGQNVTLSCEQNLNHDAMYWYRQDPGQGLRLIYYSQIVNDFQKGDIAEGYSVSREKKESFPLTVTSAQKNPTAFYLCASNTWAQATEAFFGQGTRLTVV.